The 8 T cell receptor beta chains in this list originate from one sample, sequenced in a study of T cell repertoires in cytomegalovirus infection. TCRdb processed the reads anew with MiXCR; each CDR3 protein has one entry. The profile shows about 230,000 distinct CDR3 sequences, 20% to 25% of them singletons. The sequenced sample consisted of CD8+ T cells from PBMCs. Source of these receptors: a human donor in good health (CMV status not recorded). Some clones in this sample may be carry-over from other donors' samples.

This clonotype has a count of ten or more. V gene TRBV6-1 combines with J gene TRBJ2-5; 11 nucleotides agree with TRBD2. This CDR3 comprises 17 residues. The J segment lost 2 bases and the V segment lost 4 bases, leaving 9 bases of the junction unmatched. In germline, CDR1 is MNHNS, CDR2 SASEGT. The CDR3 sequence: CASSVWLAGGLQETQYF. CDR3 sequence (DNA): TGTGCCAGCAGTGTTTGGCTAGCGGGGGGCCTGCAAGAGACCCAGTACTTC.

Concerning this clonotype: Sequence at one end of the junction differs from germline and may be a read error. The V call is TRBV20-1, the J call TRBJ1-5; D is uncertain. The CDR3 sequence is 15 residues long. Germline lookup yields CDR1 DFQATT and CDR2 SNEGSKA (reference sequence). CDR3 protein: CSARDIEASNQPQHF. CDR3 nucleotides: TGCAGTGCTAGAGATATAGAGGCTAGCAATCAGCCCCAGCATTTC.

The chain links TRBV5-1 to TRBJ1-1; D gene ambiguous. Trimming removed 2 bases from V and 5 bases from J, with 16 bases in between. The length of the CDR3 is 15 residues. Germline V gene data show CDR1 as SGHRS and CDR2 as YFSETQ. The DNA of the CDR3 is TGCGCCAGCAGCTTAATTGGTCATGTGGATACTGAAGCTTTCTTT. This translates into CASSLIGHVDTEAFF.

The chain has TRBV7-9 and TRBJ1-1; possible D gene TRBD1, 5 bases. CDR1 SEHNR and CDR2 FQNEAQ come from the germline V gene (reference sequence). V was shortened by 4 bases and J by 4 bases, with 16 bases between the two germline ends. The CDR3 sequence is 15 residues long. The CDR3 protein is CASSYAGPPVTEAFF. The DNA of the CDR3 is TGTGCCAGCAGCTACGCGGGGCCCCCGGTCACTGAAGCTTTCTTT.

J is TRBJ2-1 and V is TRBV4-1, with D perhaps matching TRBD1 or TRBD2 (6 bases each). CDR1 and CDR2 from the germline V gene are MGHRA and YSYEKL. The CDR3 spans 18 residues. With 5 bases removed from V and 6 bases from J, the gap between germline ends came to 26 bases. The DNA for the CDR3 is TGCGCCAGCAGCTCATCGTCGGGGGCCCTTGTATTCGGCAATGAGCAGTTCTTC. Translating it yields CASSSSSGALVFGNEQFF.

This clonotype was detected many times. The V gene is TRBV7-9, the J gene TRBJ2-1; 11 bases are a match to TRBD2. CDR3 size: 16 residues. CDR1 and CDR2 (germline): SEHNR, FQNEAQ (reference sequence). With V trimmed by 5 bases and J by 6 bases, 9 bases remained unmatched. This chain's CDR3 is CASSPVAGGLLNEQFF. The CDR3 region has the DNA TGTGCCAGCAGCCCGGTAGCGGGGGGGCTTCTCAATGAGCAGTTCTTC. The full variable domain, in which reference TRBV7-9 and TRBJ2-1 provide the parts outside the CDR3, is DTGVSQNPRHKITKRGQNVTFRCDPISEHNRLYWYRQTLGQGPEFLTYFQNEAQLEKSRLLSDRFSAERPKGSFSTLEIQRTEQGDSAMYLCASSPVAGGLLNEQFFGPGTRLTVL.

This chain uses TRBV12-3 or TRBV12-4 with TRBJ2-5; TRBD2 matches 7 bases. The CDR3 has 15 residues. V lost 5 bases and J lost 4; bases outside the gene matches: 10. The CDR3 sequence: CASSPLLAGGETQYF. The CDR3 DNA sequence: TGTGCCAGCAGTCCCCTCTTAGCGGGTGGAGAGACCCAGTACTTC.

In this sample, this clonotype turned up many times. The gene calls are TRBV12-5 and TRBJ2-7, with TRBD1 identical over 9 bases. After removal of 6 bases from V and 5 bases from J, the junction contained 8 bases not matched to a gene. The CDR3 runs to 14 residues. The germline gives CDR1 LGHNT, CDR2 FRNRAP. CDR3 region: CASGPGTGSHEQYF. The CDR3 coding sequence is TGTGCTAGTGGCCCCGGGACAGGGTCCCACGAGCAGTACTTC.